The 17 T cell receptor beta chains in this list originate from one sample, sequenced in a study of T cells after yellow fever vaccination. TCRdb reprocessed the 5' RACE reads with MiXCR, giving one entry per CDR3 protein. Of 350,000 to 550,000 distinct CDR3 sequences listed, around 20% were seen once; the top ten hold 18%. The sample was PBMCs, taken before the yellow fever booster vaccination. The receptors here all came from a man aged 18 to 35 who received the YFV17D yellow fever vaccine.

This clonotype was detected only a few times. This sequence joins TRBV5-5 and TRBJ2-7; D call uncertain. Trimming took 4 bases from V and 3 from J, leaving 8 bases between them. CDR1 and CDR2 (germline): SGHKS, YYEKEE (reference sequence). There are 12 residues in the CDR3. DNA for the CDR3: TGTGCCAGCAGCAAGGTAAACTACGAGCAGTACGTC. This sequence encodes CASSKVNYEQYV.

The gene calls are TRBV20-1 and TRBJ2-7, with a weak D call TRBD2 (5 bases). The CDR3 runs to 14 residues. The ends were cut back, 2 bases at V and 4 bases at J, with 15 bases in the middle. Germline loops: CDR1 DFQATT, CDR2 SNEGSKA (reference sequence). In DNA, the CDR3 is TGCAGTGCTAGACCCAGTCACCGGGATTACGAGCAGTACTTC. Protein sequence: CSARPSHRDYEQYF.

V is TRBV7-6 and J is TRBJ2-7; D perhaps matches TRBD1 (8 bases). Germline CDR1 reads SGHVS; CDR2 reads FNYEAQ. V lost 5 bases and J lost 1, with 15 bases in between. CDR3 length equals 15 residues. The CDR3: CASSEEQGGSYEQYV. In nucleotides, the CDR3 is TGTGCCAGCAGCGAAGAACAGGGGGGGTCCTACGAGCAGTACGTC.

This clonotype appeared a few times. CDR3 DNA: TGTGCCAGCAGTTGGTACTACAATGAGCAGTTCTTC. As protein: CASSWYYNEQFF. V gene TRBV6-6 combines with J gene TRBJ2-1; D not certain. From germline, CDR1 is MNHNY and CDR2 SVGAGI (reference sequence). Deletions cut 4 bases from V and 3 bases from J, with 4 bases between. There are 12 residues in the CDR3.

This clonotype has more than one count but fewer than ten. This chain links TRBV29-1 with TRBJ2-7, with D possibly TRBD1 on 6 matching bases. The CDR3 is 12 residues long. Germline CDR1 and CDR2: SQVTM and ANQGSEA. V was trimmed by 3 bases and J by 6 bases, leaving 12 bases between them. CDR3 loop: CSVDEQGLEQYF. CDR3 nucleotides: TGCAGCGTTGATGAACAGGGCCTCGAGCAGTACTTC.

This clonotype turned up a few times. The J gene is TRBJ2-3, the V gene TRBV6-5, with 7 bases lining up with TRBD1. The germline V gene has CDR1 MNHEY and CDR2 SVGAGI. V trimming: 7 bases; J trimming: 4 bases; junction bases outside the gene matches: 8. This CDR3 is built from 14 residues. CDR3 loop: CASTRQGVSDTQYF. The CDR3 coding sequence is TGTGCCAGCACGAGACAGGGAGTGTCAGATACGCAGTATTTT.

This clonotype was seen at least ten times. The chain uses TRBV20-1 and TRBJ1-1, with 7 nucleotides matching TRBD1. CDR1 is DFQATT, CDR2 SNEGSKA, per germline (reference sequence). The CDR3 is 16 residues long. V lost 3 bases to trimming and J lost 4 bases; unmatched junction nucleotides: 14. CDR3 DNA sequence: TGCAGTGCTAGCAAGGGGGCGCCTGGGGTGGGCACTGAAGCTTTCTTT. Residues: CSASKGAPGVGTEAFF.

This clonotype has more than one count but fewer than ten. The CDR3 carries no conserved terminal phenylalanine or tryptophan, so it likely arises from a read error. It is unclear where the CDR3 begins or ends on the DNA, so no DNA is shown, and the CDR3 is as TCRdb lists it. The CDR3 spells CATSFRDRVI. The chain is built from TRBV27 and TRBJ1-3; the table names TRBD1, a call not compared with the DNA. The CDR3 contains 10 residues when both ends are counted. The germline CDR1 and CDR2 sequences are MNHEY and SMNVEV (reference sequence).

This clonotype was found a few times. The chain combines TRBV6-2 or TRBV6-3 with TRBJ2-1; TRBD1 matches 8 bases. This CDR3 has 12 amino acids. With 7 bases clipped from V and 8 bases from J, the junction kept 4 bases outside the gene matches. The germline V gene encodes CDR1 MNHEY and CDR2 SVGEGT. The CDR3 bases are TGTGCCAGCAAAGGGACAGGAGATGAGCAGTTCTTC. The encoded protein is CASKGTGDEQFF.

The chain recombines TRBV12-3 or TRBV12-4 with TRBJ2-3; D possibly matches TRBD1 or TRBD2 (5 bases each). V lost 5 bases, J lost 2 bases, and 17 bases lay in between. The CDR3 covers 16 residues. The CDR3 coding sequence is TGTGCCAGCAGTCGCTCCGGACTCGGGGCCACAGATACGCAGTATTTT. Translating gives CASSRSGLGATDTQYF.

CDR3 sequence (DNA): TGCAGTGCCACTTTAGGAGGGCCTGGGGCCAACGTCCTGACTTTC. Its translation: CSATLGGPGANVLTF. This sequence joins TRBV20-1 and TRBJ2-6; tentative D call: TRBD2 (6 bases). CDR3 size: 15 residues. Trimming pared 6 bases from V and 2 bases from J, leaving 14 bases between. CDR1 is DFQATT and CDR2 is SNEGSKA in the germline V gene (reference sequence).

The rearrangement uses TRBV24-1 and TRBJ2-1; 11 bases fit TRBD2. Germline CDR1 reads KGHDR; CDR2 reads SFDVKD. The CDR3 totals 15 residues. V shed 7 bases, J shed 5 bases, and the junction held 6 bases outside the gene matches. CDR3 protein: CATRSSGGDHNEQFF. The CDR3 bases are TGTGCCACCAGAAGTAGCGGGGGGGACCACAATGAGCAGTTCTTC.

The sample holds a few counts of this clonotype. The CDR3: CASSDLKEQYV. In nucleotides, the CDR3 is TGCGCCAGCAGTGACCTTAAGGAACAGTACGTC. The chain employs TRBV10-2 and TRBJ2-7, with D unclear. The germline CDR1 and CDR2 sequences are WSHSY and SAAADI. V lost 3 bases and J lost 10, with 10 bases in between. The CDR3 loop spans 11 amino acids.

The chain combines TRBV4-2 with TRBJ1-5; D not resolved. V dropped 4 bases and J dropped 4 bases, with 11 bases sitting between them. In germline, CDR1 is LGHNA, CDR2 YNFKEQ. This CDR3 spans 14 amino acids. The CDR3 protein is CASSLYGGNQPQHF. The CDR3 nucleotides read TGTGCCAGCAGCCTCTATGGCGGGAATCAGCCCCAGCATTTT.

This clonotype has just a few counts. The chain recombines TRBV12-3 or TRBV12-4 with TRBJ2-5, with TRBD2 matching 8 bases. The CDR3 sequence is 15 residues long. Trimming removed 5 bases from V and 5 bases from J; junction bases left unmatched: 10. The CDR3 sequence is CASSPRGDGEETQYF. The CDR3 DNA follows: TGTGCCAGCAGTCCGCGGGGGGACGGGGAGGAGACCCAGTACTTC.

This clonotype was observed a few times. CDR3 in DNA: TGTGCCAGCAGCCAAGATGGTGGGTGGGAGACCCAGTACTTC. It specifies CASSQDGGWETQYF. The chain uses TRBV3-1 and TRBJ2-5; D unresolved. V lost 0 bases to trimming and J lost 5 bases, with 10 bases between them. The CDR3 runs 14 residues. Germline CDR1 LGHDT, CDR2 YNNKEL (reference sequence).

The chain links TRBV7-9 to TRBJ2-1; TRBD1 is a possible D gene (5 bases). V was pared by 0 bases and J by 3 bases, with 15 bases between. The CDR3 covers 17 residues. Germline lookup yields CDR1 SEHNR and CDR2 FQNEAQ (reference sequence). CDR3 residues: CASSLATASINYNEQFF. CDR3 nucleotide sequence: TGTGCCAGCAGCTTAGCGACAGCATCTATAAACTACAATGAGCAGTTCTTC.